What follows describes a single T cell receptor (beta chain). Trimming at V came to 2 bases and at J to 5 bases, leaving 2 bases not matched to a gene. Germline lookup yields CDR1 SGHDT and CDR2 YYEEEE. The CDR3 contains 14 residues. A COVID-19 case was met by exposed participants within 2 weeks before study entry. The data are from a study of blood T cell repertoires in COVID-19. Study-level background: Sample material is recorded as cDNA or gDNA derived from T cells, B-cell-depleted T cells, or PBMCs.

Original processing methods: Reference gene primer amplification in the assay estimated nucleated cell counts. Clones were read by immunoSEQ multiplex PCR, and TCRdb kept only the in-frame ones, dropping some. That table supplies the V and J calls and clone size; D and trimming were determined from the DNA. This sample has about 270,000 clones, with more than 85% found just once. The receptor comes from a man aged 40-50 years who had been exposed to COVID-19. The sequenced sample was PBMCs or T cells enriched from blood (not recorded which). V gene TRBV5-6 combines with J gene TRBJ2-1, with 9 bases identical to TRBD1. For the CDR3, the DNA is TGTGCCAGCAGCTTCGGGGACAGGGACAATGAGCAGTTCTTC. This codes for CASSFGDRDNEQFF.